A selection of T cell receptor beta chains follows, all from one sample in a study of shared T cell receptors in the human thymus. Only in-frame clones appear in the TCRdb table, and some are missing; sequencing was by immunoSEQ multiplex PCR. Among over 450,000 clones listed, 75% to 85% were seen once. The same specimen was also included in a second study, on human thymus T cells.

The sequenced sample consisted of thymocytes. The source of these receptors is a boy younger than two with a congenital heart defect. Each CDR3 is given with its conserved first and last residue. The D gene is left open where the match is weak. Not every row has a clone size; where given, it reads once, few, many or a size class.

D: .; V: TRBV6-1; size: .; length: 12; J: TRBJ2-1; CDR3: CASSSGLHEQFF; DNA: TGTGCCAGCAGTTCAGGGCTGCATGAGCAGTTCTTC
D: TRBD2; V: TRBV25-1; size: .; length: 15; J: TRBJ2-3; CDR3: CASRTGTSGKDTQYF; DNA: TGTGCCAGCAGGACCGGGACTAGCGGTAAAGATACGCAGTATTTT
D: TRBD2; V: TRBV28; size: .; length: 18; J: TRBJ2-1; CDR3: CASSLDRRGRAFPEEQFF; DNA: TGTGCCAGCAGTTTAGACCGCCGCGGGAGGGCCTTCCCGGAGGAGCAGTTCTTC
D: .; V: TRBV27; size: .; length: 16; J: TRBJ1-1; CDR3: CASSLDSNFWDTEAFF; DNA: TGTGCCAGCAGTTTGGACAGTAATTTTTGGGACACTGAAGCTTTCTTT
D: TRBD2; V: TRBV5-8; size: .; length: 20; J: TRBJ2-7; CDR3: CASSFRGRGRTSGSSYEQYF; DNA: TGTGCCAGCAGCTTCCGGGGGAGGGGAAGGACTAGCGGGAGCTCCTACGAGCAGTACTTC
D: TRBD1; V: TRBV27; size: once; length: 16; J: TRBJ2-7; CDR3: CASSLRPDRASYEQYF; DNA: TGTGCCAGCAGTCTTCGACCTGACAGGGCTTCCTACGAGCAGTACTTC
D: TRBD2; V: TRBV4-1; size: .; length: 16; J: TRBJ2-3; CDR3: CASSQEGAGGPDTQYF; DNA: TGCGCCAGCAGCCAAGAGGGGGCGGGAGGGCCAGATACGCAGTATTTT
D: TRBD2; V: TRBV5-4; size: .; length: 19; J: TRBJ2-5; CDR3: CASSFATSGTQRIQETQYF; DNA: TGTGCCAGCAGCTTCGCGACTAGCGGGACTCAAAGGATCCAAGAGACCCAGTACTTC
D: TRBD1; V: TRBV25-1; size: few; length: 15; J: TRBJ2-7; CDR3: CATKGTGFITYEQYF; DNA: TGTGCCACCAAAGGGACAGGCTTCATTACCTACGAGCAGTACTTC
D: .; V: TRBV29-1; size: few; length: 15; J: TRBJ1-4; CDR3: CSALDSGATNEKLFF; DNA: TGCAGCGCCCTAGATTCGGGTGCAACTAATGAAAAACTGTTTTTT
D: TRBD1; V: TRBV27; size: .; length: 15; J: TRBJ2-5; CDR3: CASSFQDRGQETQYF; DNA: TGTGCCAGCAGCTTCCAGGACAGGGGACAAGAGACCCAGTACTTC
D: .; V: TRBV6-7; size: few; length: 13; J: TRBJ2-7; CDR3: CARNNTRGYEQYF; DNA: TGTGCCAGGAACAACACCCGAGGTTACGAGCAGTACTTC
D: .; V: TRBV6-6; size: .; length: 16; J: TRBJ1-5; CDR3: CASTYQTGYSNQPQHF; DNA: TGTGCCAGCACCTATCAGACAGGTTATAGCAATCAGCCCCAGCATTTT
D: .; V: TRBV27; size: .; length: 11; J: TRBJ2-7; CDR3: CASRTTYEQYF; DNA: TGTGCCAGCAGGACAACCTACGAGCAGTACTTC
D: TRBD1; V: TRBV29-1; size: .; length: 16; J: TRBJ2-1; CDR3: CSVVDRGRDWLHEQFF; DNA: TGCAGCGTTGTTGACAGGGGGCGTGATTGGCTCCATGAGCAGTTCTTC
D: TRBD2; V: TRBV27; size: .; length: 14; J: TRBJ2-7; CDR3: CASGGSGRTYEQYF; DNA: TGTGCCAGCGGAGGTAGCGGGAGAACCTACGAGCAGTACTTC
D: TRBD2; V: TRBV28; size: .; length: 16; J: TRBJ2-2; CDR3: CASSSLLAGGSGELFF; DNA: TGTGCCAGCAGTTCCCTTTTAGCGGGAGGTTCCGGGGAGCTGTTTTTT
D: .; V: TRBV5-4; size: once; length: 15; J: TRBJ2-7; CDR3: CASSLGRSRAYEQYF; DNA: TGTGCCAGCAGCTTGGGGCGGTCAAGAGCCTACGAGCAGTACTTC
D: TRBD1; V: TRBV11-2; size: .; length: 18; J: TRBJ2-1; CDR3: CASSSGHAGTDSYNEQFF; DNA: TGTGCCAGCAGCTCGGGACACGCCGGGACAGACTCCTACAATGAGCAGTTCTTC
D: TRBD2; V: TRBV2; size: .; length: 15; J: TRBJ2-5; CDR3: CASRGERREGETQYF; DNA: TGTGCCAGCAGGGGGGAAAGGCGGGAGGGAGAGACCCAGTACTTC
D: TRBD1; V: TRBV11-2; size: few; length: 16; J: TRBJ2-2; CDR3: CASSLVGTARTGELFF; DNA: TGTGCCAGCAGCTTAGTCGGGACAGCCCGCACCGGGGAGCTGTTTTTT
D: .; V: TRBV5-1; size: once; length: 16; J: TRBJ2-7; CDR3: CASSSRPLRGDYEQYF; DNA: TGCGCCAGCAGCTCACGACCTCTCAGGGGGGATTACGAGCAGTACTTC
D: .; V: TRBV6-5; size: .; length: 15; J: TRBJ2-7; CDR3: CASSARQARGYEQYF; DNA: TGTGCCAGCAGCGCCAGACAGGCCCGTGGATACGAGCAGTACTTC
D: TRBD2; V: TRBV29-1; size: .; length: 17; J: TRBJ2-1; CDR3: CSDYPGLAGPSYNEQFF; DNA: TGCAGCGACTACCCGGGACTAGCGGGACCATCCTACAATGAGCAGTTCTTC
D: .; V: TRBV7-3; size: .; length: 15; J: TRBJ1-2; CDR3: CASSLTRRGLWGYTF; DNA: TGTGCCAGCAGCTTAACGAGAAGGGGACTTTGGGGCTACACCTTC
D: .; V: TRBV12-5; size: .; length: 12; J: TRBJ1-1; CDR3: CASERGGTEAFF; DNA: TGTGCTAGTGAGCGGGGGGGAACTGAAGCTTTCTTT